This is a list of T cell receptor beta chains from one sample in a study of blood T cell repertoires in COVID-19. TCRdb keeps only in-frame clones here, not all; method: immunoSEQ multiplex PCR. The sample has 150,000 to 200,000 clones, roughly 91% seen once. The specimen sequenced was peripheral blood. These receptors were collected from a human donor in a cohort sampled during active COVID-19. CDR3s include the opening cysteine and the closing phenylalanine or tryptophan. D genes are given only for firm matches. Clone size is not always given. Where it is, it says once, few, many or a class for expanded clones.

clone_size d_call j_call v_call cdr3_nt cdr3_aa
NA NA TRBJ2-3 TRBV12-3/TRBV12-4 TGTGCCAGCAGGCTCAGGGGGGCAGATACGCAGTATTTT CASRLRGADTQYF
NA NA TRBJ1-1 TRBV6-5 TGTGCCAGCAGTTACTCCAATTTTGGGGCCGGCGAAGCTTTCTTT CASSYSNFGAGEAFF
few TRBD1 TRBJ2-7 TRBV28 TGTGCCAGCAGCCCCGGGACAGGGACCTTTGTCGAGTACTTC CASSPGTGTFVEYF
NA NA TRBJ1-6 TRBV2 TGTGCCAGCAGCCCCTTTATGCCGCGTTCTAATTCACCCCTCCACTTT CASSPFMPRSNSPLHF
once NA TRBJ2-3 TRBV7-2 TGTGCCAGCAGCTTAGGCCTCAGAACAGATACGCAGTATTTT CASSLGLRTDTQYF
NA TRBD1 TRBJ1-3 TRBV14 TGTGCCAGCAGCCCGGGACAGGGGGCTGGAAACACCATATATTTT CASSPGQGAGNTIYF
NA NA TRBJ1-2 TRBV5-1 TGCGCCAGCAGCTTGGACAGGGTCAGTGGCTACACCTTC CASSLDRVSGYTF
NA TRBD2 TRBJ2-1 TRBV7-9 TGTGCCAGCAGCCTTCGGACTAGCGGGGGGTGGAATGAGCAGTTCTTC CASSLRTSGGWNEQFF
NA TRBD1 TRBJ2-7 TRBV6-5 TGTGCCAGCAGTTCATGGACAGGGATTACCCTTCTCGAGCAGTACTTC CASSSWTGITLLEQYF
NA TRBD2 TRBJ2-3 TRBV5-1 TGCGCCAGCAGCCTGGTAGCGGGGGGAGACACAGATACGCAGTATTTT CASSLVAGGDTDTQYF
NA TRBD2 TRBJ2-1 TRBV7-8 TGTGCCAGCAGCTTAGCACTAGCGTCCTACAATGAGCAGTTCTTC CASSLALASYNEQFF
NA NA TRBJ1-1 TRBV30 TGTGCCTGGAGTGTGGATCTTGGTCACGGGACTGAAGCTTTCTTT CAWSVDLGHGTEAFF
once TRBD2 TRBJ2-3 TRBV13 TGTGCCAGCAGCTTAAGCGAACTAGCGGGGGGGCTCACAGATACGCAGTATTTT CASSLSELAGGLTDTQYF
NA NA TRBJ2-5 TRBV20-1 TGCAGTGCTAGGCGCCTAGAGACCCAGTACTTC CSARRLETQYF
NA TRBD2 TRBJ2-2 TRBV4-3 TGCGCCAGCAGCCAAGATGGGGGGGTCACCGGGGAGCTGTTTTTT CASSQDGGVTGELFF
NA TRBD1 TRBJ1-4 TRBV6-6 TGTGCCGGGTCAGCAGGGGGACTAGGGGAAAAACTGTTTTTT CAGSAGGLGEKLFF
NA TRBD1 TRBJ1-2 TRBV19 TGTGCCAGTAGGCGACCGGGACAGGGGGCCCCCTATGGCTACACCTTC CASRRPGQGAPYGYTF
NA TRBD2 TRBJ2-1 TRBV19 TGTGCCAGTACCCAGGGGACTAGCGGGAGCGGCAATGAGCAGTTCTTC CASTQGTSGSGNEQFF
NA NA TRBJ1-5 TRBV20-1 TGCAGTGTGGGGGGGGACCAGCCCCAGCATTTT CSVGGDQPQHF
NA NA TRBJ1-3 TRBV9 TGTGCCAGCAGCATTCAGGGGCCCCCTGGAAACACCATATATTTT CASSIQGPPGNTIYF
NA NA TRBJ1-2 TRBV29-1 TGCAGCCTAAACCAGGTTAAAGGCTATGGCTACACCTTC CSLNQVKGYGYTF
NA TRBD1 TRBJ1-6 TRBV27 TGTGCCAGCAGTTTTATACAGGGGAACTATAATTCACCCCTCCACTTT CASSFIQGNYNSPLHF
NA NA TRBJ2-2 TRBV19 TGTGCCAGTAGTCTCGGGAGCGCGAACACCGGGGAGCTGTTTTTT CASSLGSANTGELFF
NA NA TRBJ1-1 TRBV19 TGTGCCAGTAGTGCGTTATCAGGACACTGGAACACTGAAGCTTTCTTT CASSALSGHWNTEAFF
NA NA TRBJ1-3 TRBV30 TGTGCCTGGGCCGGGTTTGGTGGAAACACCATATATTTT CAWAGFGGNTIYF
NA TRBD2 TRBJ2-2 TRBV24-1 TGTGCCACCAGTGACGGGACTAGCGGGGGGAACACCGGGGAGCTGTTTTTT CATSDGTSGGNTGELFF
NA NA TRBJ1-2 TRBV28 TGTGCCAGCAGGCTCGGGACTGGGAGGGCTGGCTACACCTTC CASRLGTGRAGYTF
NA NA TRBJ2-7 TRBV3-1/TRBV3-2 TGTGCCAGCAGCCGCATCCTAAGCTCCTACGAGCAGTACTTC CASSRILSSYEQYF
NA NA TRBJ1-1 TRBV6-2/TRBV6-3 TGTGCCAGCAGGTACAGGGCGGGGGGCGCGGACACTGAAGCTTTCTTT CASRYRAGGADTEAFF
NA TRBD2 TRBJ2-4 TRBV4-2 TGTGCCAGCAGCCAAGATACGGGAGGGCCGAACATTCAGTACTTC CASSQDTGGPNIQYF
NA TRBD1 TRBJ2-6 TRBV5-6 TGTGCCAGCAGCTTGGAGGGACAGGGAAGGCCTGGGGCCAACGTCCTGACTTTC CASSLEGQGRPGANVLTF
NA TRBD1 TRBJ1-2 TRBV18 TGTGCCAGCTCACCCCCGGGACAGGGGTGGGACTACACCTTC CASSPPGQGWDYTF
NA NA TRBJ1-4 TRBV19 TGTGCCAGTAGTATAGATCCCAGGTTCTCAACTAATGAAAAACTGTTTTTT CASSIDPRFSTNEKLFF
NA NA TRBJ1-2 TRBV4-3 TGCGCCAGCAGCCAAGACGTTAGCGGGTTACACTATGGCTACACCTTC CASSQDVSGLHYGYTF
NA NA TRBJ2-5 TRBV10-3 TGTGCCATCAGTGAGTCGGGCGTAGGAGAGACCCAGTACTTC CAISESGVGETQYF
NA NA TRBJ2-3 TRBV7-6 TGTGCCAGCAGCTTAGGCTCCAGGGGCACAGATACGCAGTATTTT CASSLGSRGTDTQYF
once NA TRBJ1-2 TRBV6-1 TGTGCCAGCAGTGGAGGGTCGCCCCTACACCCCTATGGCTACACCTTC CASSGGSPLHPYGYTF
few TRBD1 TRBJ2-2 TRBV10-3 TGTGCCATCAAGTCCCGTATGGGACAGGGTGGCACCGGGGAGCTGTTTTTT CAIKSRMGQGGTGELFF
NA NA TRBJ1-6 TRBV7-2 TGTGCCAGCAGCTTAGGGCCGAGCGCCAAGGGAGCCAATTCACCCCTCCACTTT CASSLGPSAKGANSPLHF
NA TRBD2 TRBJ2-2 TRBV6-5 TGTGCCAGCAGTCCGGGACTAGCAACCGGGGAGCTGTTTTTT CASSPGLATGELFF
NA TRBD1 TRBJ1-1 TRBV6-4 TGTGCCAGCAGCGCGGGGACAGGGTATGGCACTGAAGCTTTCTTT CASSAGTGYGTEAFF
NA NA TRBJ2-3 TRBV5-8 TGTGCCAGCAGCTTATCGGCTAGCGTAGGCACAGATACGCAGTATTTT CASSLSASVGTDTQYF
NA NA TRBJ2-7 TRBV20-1 TGCAGTGCTACTTCTGACATCCTCCAGTACTTC CSATSDILQYF